The clone carrying this T cell receptor (beta chain) was recorded only once. This sample stems from a study of blood T cell repertoires in COVID-19. About the study: Nucleic acid was either cDNA or gDNA, and it came from T cells, B-cell-depleted T cells, or PBMCs.

Study members were between roughly 18 and 89 years old and lived in 24 US regions. CDR3 length equals 15 residues. Here immunoSEQ multiplex PCR was the method, and the copy in TCRdb shows in-frame clones only, minus some. The sample lists about 250,000 clones, around 84% seen once, with about 7% in the top ten. The sample was PBMCs or T cells enriched from blood (not recorded which). This TCR derives from a woman between 50 and 59 years old who had been exposed to COVID-19. V gene TRBV12-2 combines with J gene TRBJ1-2; no check of the table's D call, TRBD1, against the DNA was made. TRBV12-2 is tagged as a pseudogene. The CDR3 nucleotides read TGTGCAAGTTCCCCAGGGCGGCCGTCAAACTATGGCTACACCTTC. This translates into CASSPGRPSNYGYTF.